This paragraph reports one T cell receptor (beta chain). This sample is drawn from a study of blood T cell repertoires in COVID-19. Sequencing was performed with immunoSEQ multiplex PCR; in TCRdb, only in-frame clones are kept and a portion is missing. The data show about 120,000 clones, with 70% to 90% seen just once and 0.75% to 0.9% held by the top ten. This TCR was sampled from a woman in her forties or fifties with active or convalescent COVID-19. Sample: peripheral blood.

The CDR3 DNA reads as TGTGCCAGTAAGACAGGGACCTATGGCTACACCTTC. As protein: CASKTGTYGYTF. The V gene is TRBV28, the J gene TRBJ1-2; TRBD1 matches 7 bases. The CDR3 consists of 12 residues. V lost 9 bases to trimming and J lost 4 bases; unmatched junction nucleotides: 5. Germline loops: CDR1 MDHEN, CDR2 SYDVKM.